These 31 T cell receptor beta chains were all obtained from the same sample, sequenced in a study of T cells in Graves' hyperthyroidism and ophthalmopathy. What was amplified from RNA transcripts were TCR beta CDR3 regions. The HTBI primer set served for first-round RT-PCR of the TCR CDR3. One entry per CDR3 protein, called by TCRdb with MiXCR from the multiplex PCR reads. Of about 350,000 distinct CDR3 sequences listed, roughly 20% were seen once; the top ten hold 15% to 19%. The specimen was blood. The receptors were gathered from a middle-aged woman with Graves' ophthalmopathy.

At least ten counts were recorded for this clonotype. The V gene is TRBV25-1, the J gene TRBJ1-5; D gene uncertain. This CDR3 is 8 amino acids long. CDR1 is MGHDK and CDR2 is SYGVNS in the germline V gene. Trimming removed 6 bases from V and 10 bases from J, with 1 base in between. The chain's CDR3 is CASSPQHF. The DNA for the CDR3 is TGTGCCAGCAGCCCCCAGCATTTT.

This clonotype was seen a handful of times. The chain employs TRBV28 and TRBJ2-5; D assignment may be TRBD1 or TRBD2 (5 bases each). Between the trimmed V and J ends, which lost 6 bases and 5 bases, there was a span of 13 bases. The CDR3 has 13 amino acids. Germline loops: CDR1 MDHEN, CDR2 SYDVKM. CDR3 bases: TGTGCCAGCAGGCCGGGGCCAGGGGAGACCCAGTACTTC. Translated: CASRPGPGETQYF.

In its sample, this clonotype was seen many times. The chain employs TRBV29-1 and TRBJ2-7; a weak D match, TRBD1 (6 bases). Germline V CDR1 and CDR2: SQVTM, ANQGSEA. The CDR3 has 10 residues. V dropped 4 bases and J dropped 5 bases, with 6 bases sitting between them. DNA for the CDR3: TGCAGCGTTGGGGACAACGAGCAGTACTTC. Its protein product is CSVGDNEQYF.

The sample holds a few counts of this clonotype. A junction end diverges from the germline sequence, so it may reflect a read error. This chain uses TRBV15 with TRBJ2-7; no clear D gene. There are 14 residues in the CDR3. Germline loops: CDR1 LNHNV, CDR2 YYDKDF (reference sequence). CDR3 residues: CATSRVFTVYEQSF. The CDR3 DNA follows: TGTGCCACCAGCAGAGTTTTCACAGTGTACGAGCAGTCCTTC.

This clonotype was seen repeatedly, ten times or more. One end of the junction fails to match germline, which may point to a read error. The rearrangement joins TRBV6-5 to TRBJ1-2; TRBD1 matches 12 bases. The CDR3 runs to 15 residues. The germline V gene encodes CDR1 MNHEY and CDR2 SVGAGI. DNA of the CDR3: TGTGCCAGCGGTTACTCGGGACAGGGGGCGTATGGCTACACCTTC. Translation: CASGYSGQGAYGYTF.

In this sample, this clonotype turned up many times. The chain joins TRBV12-3 or TRBV12-4 to TRBJ2-7, with 13 positions matching TRBD2. This CDR3 is 15 amino acids long. Trimming took 2 bases from V and 7 from J; bases not matched to a gene: 5. CDR3 nucleotides: TGTGCCAGCAGTTTATGGACTAGCGGGAGCGGTGAGCAGTACTTC. This codes for CASSLWTSGSGEQYF.

This clonotype was counted many times. The chain links TRBV6-2 or TRBV6-3 to TRBJ2-7, with 7 bases that match TRBD1. V shed 6 bases and J 3 bases; nucleotides not matched to a gene: 14. Germline loops: CDR1 MNHEY, CDR2 SVGEGT. The CDR3 has 16 residues. CDR3 nucleotides: TGTGCCAGCAGGACCTACCGGGACAGAATCCACTACGAGCAGTACTTC. It is translated as CASRTYRDRIHYEQYF.

This clonotype was observed many times. The V call is TRBV18, the J call TRBJ2-7; maybe TRBD1 (6 bases). V lost 4 bases to trimming and J lost 9 bases, with 19 bases between them. The CDR3 loop spans 14 amino acids. The germline CDR1 and CDR2 sequences are KGHSH and LQKENI. In DNA form, the CDR3 reads TGTGCCAGCTCACGAGACCGGGACACCTTAGGGCAGTACTTC. The encoded protein is CASSRDRDTLGQYF.

Comment on this clonotype: One end of the junction does not line up with germline, which may come from a read error. This sequence joins TRBV28 and TRBJ2-7; D is ambiguous. The CDR3 covers 13 residues. Germline V gene sequence: CDR1 MDHEN, CDR2 SYDVKM. Written as DNA, the CDR3 is TGTGCCAGCAGTGCACAGAACTCCTACGAGCAGTCCTTC. Translating it yields CASSAQNSYEQSF. The variable domain in full, with the rest retrieved from reference TRBV28 and TRBJ2-7, is DVKVTQSSRYLVKRTGEKVFLECVQDMDHENMFWYRQDPGLGLRLIYFSYDVKMKEKGDIPEGYSVSREKKERFSLILESASTNQTSMYLCASSAQNSYEQSFGPGTRLTVT.

This clonotype was seen repeatedly, ten times or more. This chain uses TRBV10-1 with TRBJ2-7, with D tentatively TRBD2 (5 bases). Germline loops: CDR1 WNHNN, CDR2 SYGVQD (reference sequence). Trimming took 2 bases from V and 7 from J, leaving 12 bases between them. This CDR3 spans 13 amino acids. For the CDR3, the DNA is TGCGCCAGCAGTGAGAGGACCCCGGGGGAGCAGTACTTC. This codes for CASSERTPGEQYF.

This clonotype was detected ten times or more. CDR3 sequence: CASSQEFAGGAFF. In DNA, the CDR3 is TGTGCCAGCAGCCAAGAGTTCGCAGGCGGAGCTTTCTTT. The chain joins TRBV3-1 to TRBJ1-1; D is unclear. Per germline, CDR1 LGHDT and CDR2 YNNKEL (reference sequence). With 0 bases removed from V and 10 bases from J, the gap between germline ends came to 12 bases. This CDR3 region has 13 residues.

This clonotype was seen at least ten times. The chain combines TRBV25-1 with TRBJ2-2, with 8 bases that match TRBD1. The CDR3 sequence is 15 residues long. Germline CDR1 MGHDK, CDR2 SYGVNS. V lost 4 bases to trimming and J lost 3 bases; unmatched junction nucleotides: 4. The CDR3 protein is CASSADRGYTGELFF. In DNA, the CDR3 is TGTGCCAGCAGTGCAGACAGGGGTTACACCGGGGAGCTGTTTTTT.

In its sample, this clonotype was seen once. A single base separates this from a much larger clone, so it may be a read error. The V and J genes are TRBV18 and TRBJ2-7; the match to TRBD2 covers 8 bases. The CDR3 covers 15 residues. Germline V lookup: CDR1 KGHSH, CDR2 LQKENI. For the CDR3, the DNA is TGTGGCAGCTCACCAACTCCGGGAGGGAGCTACGAGCAGTACTTC. Translated, it gives CGSSPTPGGSYEQYF.

In its sample, this clonotype was seen many times. The chain joins TRBV20-1 to TRBJ2-7; the match to TRBD2 covers 11 bases. The germline CDR1 and CDR2 sequences are DFQATT and SNEGSKA (reference sequence). With 8 bases clipped from V and 3 bases from J, the junction kept 6 bases outside the gene matches. This CDR3 comprises 13 residues. CDR3 sequence: CSQTGLAGYEQYF. The CDR3, as DNA: TGCAGTCAAACAGGACTAGCGGGCTACGAGCAGTACTTC.

This clonotype was seen many times. The gene calls are TRBV28 and TRBJ1-5; maybe TRBD1 (5 bases). V was cut by 5 bases and J by 7 bases, with 18 bases left in between. This CDR3 has 15 amino acids. CDR1 and CDR2 from the germline V gene are MDHEN and SYDVKM. CDR3 nucleotides: TGTGCCAGCAGTCTCGGACACAACGGGATACAGCCCCAGCATTTT. This translates into CASSLGHNGIQPQHF.

The rearrangement links TRBV6-2 or TRBV6-3 to TRBJ1-1; tentatively, D is TRBD1 (5 bases). CDR3 length equals 16 residues. Germline CDR1 is MNHEY and CDR2 is SVGEGT. V was cut by 3 bases and J by 3 bases, with 17 bases left in between. Here the CDR3 reads CASSYQRGAGYTEAFF. CDR3 in DNA: TGTGCCAGCAGTTATCAGAGGGGCGCTGGATACACTGAAGCTTTCTTT.

This clonotype was observed at least ten times. The genes are TRBV24-1 and TRBJ2-2, with 8 bases identical to TRBD1. Germline CDR1 KGHDR, CDR2 SFDVKD. The CDR3 is 15 amino acids. Germline trimming cut 6 bases from V and 3 bases from J; bases unmatched to any gene: 5. CDR3: CATSLGQGDTGELFF. Here the CDR3 DNA reads TGTGCCACCAGTCTAGGACAGGGTGACACCGGGGAGCTGTTTTTT.

J is TRBJ2-3 and V is TRBV24-1, with D perhaps matching TRBD1 (6 bases). Germline V gene sequence: CDR1 KGHDR, CDR2 SFDVKD. This CDR3 is built from 17 residues. With 4 bases removed from V and 1 base from J, the gap between germline ends came to 17 bases. CDR3 DNA: TGTGCCACCAGTGAAACTATAACAGGGTTTGGCACAGATACGCAGTATTTT. Its translation: CATSETITGFGTDTQYF.

This clonotype showed up many times. The chain uses TRBV12-3 or TRBV12-4 and TRBJ1-5; D may be TRBD1 (6 bases). Trimming took off 7 bases at V and 3 bases at J, with 10 bases between the two ends. CDR3 length equals 13 residues. CDR3 residues: CASTGQINQPQHF. The CDR3 coding sequence is TGTGCCAGCACCGGACAGATCAATCAGCCCCAGCATTTT.

Notes on this clonotype: A much more abundant neighbour one base away suggests this may be a read error. Here the CDR3 omits its conserved ending phenylalanine or tryptophan, so a read error is the likely source. V and J are TRBV5-1 and TRBJ2-7; 9 bases line up with TRBD2. After removal of 5 bases from V and 5 bases from J, the junction contained 5 bases not matched to a gene. Germline V gives CDR1 SGHRS, CDR2 YFSETQ. This CDR3 region has 13 residues. DNA for the CDR3: TGCGCCAGCAGAACGGGACTAGCTAACGAGCAGTACCTC. As protein: CASRTGLANEQYL.

This clonotype was counted ten times or more. The CDR3 bases are TGTGCCAGCAGGGGGACAGGGCCGAACACTGAAGCTTTCTTT. Its protein is CASRGTGPNTEAFF. J is TRBJ1-1 and V is TRBV12-3 or TRBV12-4; 9 bases are shared with TRBD1. V gave up 6 bases and J gave up 1 base; unmatched junction bases: 3. The length of the CDR3 is 14 residues.

This clonotype showed up many times. The chain couples TRBV11-2 to TRBJ2-7; perhaps TRBD1 as D (6 bases). V lost 6 bases, J lost 7 bases, and 19 bases lay in between. Germline loops: CDR1 SGHAT, CDR2 FQNNGV. This CDR3 is 14 amino acids long. This CDR3 is CASRSTGSGREQYF. The CDR3, as DNA: TGTGCCAGCAGGTCAACAGGGAGCGGTCGTGAGCAGTACTTC.

This clonotype was observed at least ten times. CDR3 residues: CASSQDQTSYYGYTF. The CDR3 DNA sequence: TGCGCCAGCAGCCAAGACCAGACTAGCTACTATGGCTACACCTTC. The chain is built from TRBV4-3 and TRBJ1-2; D unresolved. The germline gives CDR1 LGHNA, CDR2 YSLEER. This CDR3 has 15 residues. The germline V and J ends were trimmed by 0 bases and 3 bases, with 11 bases remaining between them.

As to this clonotype: A much larger clone is a single base away; this may be a read error. The V gene is TRBV25-1, the J gene TRBJ1-3; D unresolved. The CDR3 totals 11 residues. The germline CDR1 and CDR2 sequences are MGHDK and SYGVNS. CDR3 coding DNA: TGTGCCAGCACGGGTGGATACACCATATATTTT. Its protein product is CASTGGYTIYF.

A note on this clonotype: Without the conserved terminal phenylalanine or tryptophan, this CDR3 likely stems from a read error. The gene calls are TRBV6-5 and TRBJ1-1, with D perhaps matching TRBD1 (5 bases). The germline V gene encodes CDR1 MNHEY and CDR2 SVGAGI. Trimming cost V 0 bases and J 1 base, with 9 bases left between them. The CDR3 totals 15 residues. This CDR3 is CASSYSVQGNTEAFY. Here the CDR3 DNA reads TGTGCCAGCAGTTACTCAGTGCAGGGGAACACTGAAGCTTTCTAT.

The chain links TRBV4-1 to TRBJ1-1; 10 bases fit TRBD1. This CDR3 is built from 19 residues. V trimming: 0 bases; J trimming: 5 bases; junction bases outside the gene matches: 15. The germline V gene encodes CDR1 MGHRA and CDR2 YSYEKL. CDR3 in amino acids: CASSQDLWDPGTGVTEAFF. CDR3 DNA sequence: TGCGCCAGCAGCCAAGATTTATGGGATCCGGGGACAGGGGTAACTGAAGCTTTCTTT.

This clonotype was counted ten times or more. The CDR3 DNA is TGTGCCAGCAGCCCCAACGGGGGACTAGCGGGAGAGTACTTC. It specifies CASSPNGGLAGEYF. V and J are TRBV7-3 and TRBJ2-7, with 14 bases that match TRBD2. Unmatched junction bases numbered 8, after V lost 5 bases and J lost 11 bases. The germline CDR1 and CDR2 sequences are SGHTA and FQGTGA. CDR3 length: 14 residues.

Ten or more counts support this clonotype. The V call is TRBV12-3 or TRBV12-4, the J call TRBJ2-6; D is undetermined. V was clipped by 3 bases and J by 4 bases, with 7 bases between them. This CDR3 has 14 amino acids. CDR3 residues: CASSFSPGANVLTF. In DNA form, the CDR3 reads TGTGCCAGCAGTTTCTCTCCCGGGGCCAACGTCCTGACTTTC.

Many counts were recorded for this clonotype. The chain combines TRBV12-3 or TRBV12-4 with TRBJ1-3; D perhaps matches TRBD1 (5 bases). Between the trimmed V and J ends, which lost 6 bases and 2 bases, there was a span of 11 bases. The CDR3 loop spans 14 amino acids. The CDR3 region has the DNA TGTGCCAGCAGCGGGGGAAACCCTGGAAACACCATATATTTT. Translating gives CASSGGNPGNTIYF.

Concerning this clonotype: Being one base from a much bigger clone, this may be a read error. The chain links TRBV7-2 to TRBJ2-2; D not certain. CDR1 is SGHTA, CDR2 FQGNSA, per germline. The V end lost 6 bases, the J end lost 2 bases, and 10 bases lay between the germline ends. This CDR3 is built from 14 residues. The CDR3 loop reads CASSRARNTGELFF. The CDR3 region has the DNA TGTGCCAGCAGTCGAGCGAGAAACACCGGGGAGCTGTTTTTT.

The table lists this clonotype with a count of one. This chain connects TRBV9 to TRBJ2-7, with 8 bases that match TRBD1. The CDR3 is made up of 15 amino acids. The germline V gene encodes CDR1 SGDLS and CDR2 YYNGEE. Trimming cost V 0 bases and J 2 bases; bases outside gene matches: 4. CDR3 DNA sequence: TGTGCCAGCAGCGTAGGACAGGGGTTCACCTACGAGCAGTACTTC. Translating it yields CASSVGQGFTYEQYF.